One sample yielded the 7 T cell receptor beta chains listed below, sequenced in a study of CD8+ T cells in alopecia areata (dated by TCRdb to the late 2010s). The method behind the library was the immunoSEQ multiplex PCR assay. RNA was extracted from all samples and reverse transcribed into cDNA, which served as template for TCR sequencing. TCRdb limited this immuneACCESS table to in-frame rearrangements with V and J called. A share of clones is missing; checked studies link under half to unresolved V genes, and the rest is unexplained. This sample is represented by about 150,000 clones; around 55% of them were singletons. Of the sample, just under 20% is held by the ten largest clones. Taken with the paper, the label for time point translates to: baseline before oral tofacitinib. Source: CD8+ T cells sorted from blood, taken at week 0. The receptors were sampled from a human donor with alopecia areata.

This chain joins TRBV30 and TRBJ1-2, with a tentative D call TRBD1 (6 bases). Trimming shortened V by 4 bases and J by 7 bases, and 16 bases separated the two germline ends. This CDR3 is built from 13 residues. In germline, CDR1 is GTSNPN, CDR2 SVGIG (reference sequence). The CDR3 here is CAWTASGGGGYTF. The CDR3 nucleotides read TGTGCCTGGACCGCCTCAGGAGGGGGTGGCTACACCTTC. The whole variable domain, filled in from reference TRBV30 and TRBJ1-2, reads SQTIHQWPATLVQPVGSPLSLECTVEGTSNPNLYWYRQAAGRGLQLLFYSVGIGQISSEVPQNLSASRPQDRQFILSSKKLLLSDSGFYLCAWTASGGGGYTFGSGTRLTVV.

Only a few counts were recorded for this clone. This chain uses TRBV6-5 with TRBJ2-1; either TRBD1 or TRBD2 may fit D (5 bases each). Germline V gene sequence: CDR1 MNHEY, CDR2 SVGAGI. With 0 bases removed from V and 6 bases from J, the gap between germline ends came to 15 bases. This CDR3 region has 16 residues. The CDR3 loop is CASSYSLISGGNEQFF. CDR3 DNA sequence: TGTGCCAGCAGTTACTCCTTAATAAGTGGGGGCAATGAGCAGTTCTTC.

V is TRBV29-1 and J is TRBJ1-2; D is uncertain. This CDR3 comprises 14 residues. V was shortened by 2 bases and J by 4 bases, with 14 bases between the two germline ends. Germline V lookup: CDR1 SQVTM, CDR2 ANQGSEA. This chain's CDR3 is CSVEISERVYGYTF. The CDR3 DNA reads TGCAGCGTTGAAATTTCTGAGAGGGTCTATGGCTACACCTTC. The full variable domain, rest sourced from reference TRBV29-1 and TRBJ1-2, is SAVISQKPSRDICQRGTSLTIQCQVDSQVTMMFWYRQQPGQSLTLIATANQGSEATYESGFVIDKFPISRPNLTFSTLTVSNMSPEDSSIYLCSVEISERVYGYTFGSGTRLTVV.

This clone appeared a few times. The chain joins TRBV29-1 to TRBJ2-1; D is perhaps TRBD1 (6 bases). The CDR3 totals 12 residues. Germline loops: CDR1 SQVTM, CDR2 ANQGSEA. The germline V and J ends were trimmed by 6 bases and 9 bases, with 15 bases remaining between them. The CDR3 loop reads CSVTQGPGEQFF. CDR3 sequence (DNA): TGCAGCGTGACACAGGGTCCGGGTGAGCAGTTCTTC.

This clone was seen once. J is TRBJ2-7 and V is TRBV29-1; possibly TRBD1 for D (5 bases). This CDR3 spans 12 amino acids. Germline V lookup: CDR1 SQVTM, CDR2 ANQGSEA. V shed 7 bases and J shed 2 bases, with 12 bases lying between them. In nucleotides, the CDR3 is TGCAGCGCCGAGGACACAACCTACGAGCAGTACTTC. Its protein product is CSAEDTTYEQYF.

The chain has TRBV30 and TRBJ1-1; TRBD1 is a possible D gene (5 bases). Germline CDR1 GTSNPN, CDR2 SVGIG (reference sequence). The CDR3 has 13 residues. Trimming stripped 5 bases from V and 0 bases from J, with 10 bases between. CDR3 DNA: TGTGCCTGGGGCGGACAAATGAACACTGAAGCTTTCTTT. Translation gives CAWGGQMNTEAFF.

The rearrangement joins TRBV29-1 to TRBJ2-2, with 15 nucleotides matching TRBD2. CDR3 size: 17 residues. Germline CDR1 reads SQVTM; CDR2 reads ANQGSEA. The V gene end was trimmed by 0 bases and the J gene end by 4 bases; junction bases not matched to a gene: 3. The CDR3 DNA reads as TGCAGCGTTGAAGATGGACTAGCGGGGGGGCTCACCGGGGAGCTGTTTTTT. This codes for CSVEDGLAGGLTGELFF.